This T cell receptor beta chain derives from a study of beta chain features in type 1 diabetes. This clone appeared a few times. Its antigen is as yet unknown. Per germline, CDR1 SGHVS and CDR2 FNYEAQ. V dropped 5 bases and J dropped 7; count of bases not matched to a gene: 4. The CDR3 is 13 amino acids. Of the isolated RNA, all was reverse transcribed, and so the sequenced material was expressed TCRB transcripts. Clones were read by immunoSEQ multiplex PCR, and TCRdb kept only the in-frame ones, dropping some. The sample shows roughly 150,000 clones, roughly 10% of them seen only once. Study-level points and caveats: cDNA sequencing could over-represent cells with high TCR expression. There was no resolution here of whether HLA type influences TCRB rearrangement. Moderately but significantly shorter TCRB CDR3s were found in Type 1 diabetes patients in all four CD4+ subsets.

Stem cell-like memory, regulatory, central memory and naive CD4+ cells were sorted via CD45RO/CCR7/CD25/CD127/CD95/CD27. The chain employs TRBV7-6 and TRBJ1-2, with 10 bases matching TRBD1. This TCR derives from a man between 18 and 29 years old in good health. Material: central memory CD4+ T cells from blood. The CDR3: CASSQRDRGGYTF. The CDR3 DNA reads TGTGCCAGCAGCCAACGGGACAGGGGTGGCTACACCTTC.